These T cell receptor beta chains were read from a single sample in a study of beta chain features in type 1 diabetes. Using immunoSEQ multiplex PCR, the repertoire was profiled, and TCRdb retains in-frame clones only, with some absent. The data contain nearly 700,000 clones, 10% to 15% of them seen just once; the ten biggest clones take up approximately 0.022%. Sequenced input: naive CD4+ T cells from blood. The source is a man aged 18 to 30 with type 1 diabetes. Both conserved end residues are part of each CDR3. The D gene is left open where the match is weak. A clone size is listed for some rows: how often the clone was seen (once, few, many), or a class if it is expanded.

d_gene: -
abundance: -
j_gene: TRBJ1-2
v_gene: TRBV6-5
CDR3aa: CASRRDYGYTF
CDR3nt: TGTGCCAGCCGTCGGGACTATGGCTACACCTTC

d_gene: -
abundance: few
j_gene: TRBJ2-1
v_gene: TRBV11-2
CDR3aa: CASSRDVDNEQFF
CDR3nt: TGTGCCAGCAGCCGTGATGTAGACAATGAGCAGTTCTTC

d_gene: -
abundance: -
j_gene: TRBJ2-3
v_gene: TRBV7-2
CDR3aa: CASSSVSRTDTQYF
CDR3nt: TGTGCCAGCAGCTCGGTCAGCCGCACAGATACGCAGTATTTT

d_gene: -
abundance: -
j_gene: TRBJ2-3
v_gene: TRBV15
CDR3aa: CATRWAGNTDTQYF
CDR3nt: TGTGCCACCAGGTGGGCGGGAAACACAGATACGCAGTATTTT

d_gene: -
abundance: few
j_gene: TRBJ2-6
v_gene: TRBV28
CDR3aa: CASSSHPDRANVLTF
CDR3nt: TGTGCCAGCAGTTCCCACCCAGACAGAGCCAACGTCCTGACTTTC

d_gene: -
abundance: -
j_gene: TRBJ1-2
v_gene: TRBV7-2
CDR3aa: CASSHLGGDGYTF
CDR3nt: TGTGCCAGCAGCCATCTCGGAGGGGACGGCTACACCTTC

d_gene: -
abundance: few
j_gene: TRBJ2-7
v_gene: TRBV19
CDR3aa: CASSIGGGVVSYEQYF
CDR3nt: TGTGCCAGTAGTATCGGGGGAGGAGTTGTCTCCTACGAGCAGTACTTC

d_gene: -
abundance: -
j_gene: TRBJ1-2
v_gene: TRBV5-1
CDR3aa: CASSSGTDYGYTF
CDR3nt: TGCGCCAGCAGCAGCGGAACAGACTATGGCTACACCTTC

d_gene: -
abundance: -
j_gene: TRBJ1-2
v_gene: TRBV18
CDR3aa: CASSQGHLNTF
CDR3nt: TGTGCCAGCTCACAGGGACACCTAAACACCTTC

d_gene: -
abundance: few
j_gene: TRBJ1-2
v_gene: TRBV5-8
CDR3aa: CASSLVQGGYTF
CDR3nt: TGTGCCAGCAGCTTGGTACAGGGAGGCTACACCTTC

d_gene: -
abundance: -
j_gene: TRBJ2-7
v_gene: TRBV6-5
CDR3aa: CASSKDRDEQYF
CDR3nt: TGTGCCAGCAGTAAGGACAGAGACGAGCAGTACTTC

d_gene: TRBD1
abundance: few
j_gene: TRBJ2-7
v_gene: TRBV18
CDR3aa: CASSSPDRAHEQYF
CDR3nt: TGTGCCAGCTCATCACCCGACAGGGCCCACGAGCAGTACTTC

d_gene: TRBD2
abundance: few
j_gene: TRBJ2-3
v_gene: TRBV5-6
CDR3aa: CASSLGLAGSTDTQYF
CDR3nt: TGTGCCAGCAGCTTGGGGCTAGCGGGTAGCACAGATACGCAGTATTTT

d_gene: TRBD1
abundance: -
j_gene: TRBJ1-3
v_gene: TRBV13
CDR3aa: CASSLLGTGSGNTIYF
CDR3nt: TGTGCCAGCAGCTTACTTGGGACAGGCTCTGGAAACACCATATATTTT

d_gene: -
abundance: few
j_gene: TRBJ1-6
v_gene: TRBV9
CDR3aa: CASVTGRLGSYNSPLHF
CDR3nt: TGTGCCAGCGTGACAGGAAGACTGGGCTCCTATAATTCACCCCTCCACTTT

d_gene: -
abundance: -
j_gene: TRBJ2-1
v_gene: TRBV6-6
CDR3aa: CASSYFREDEQFF
CDR3nt: TGTGCCAGCAGTTACTTTAGGGAAGATGAGCAGTTCTTC

d_gene: -
abundance: few
j_gene: TRBJ2-7
v_gene: TRBV2
CDR3aa: CASPISGYEQYF
CDR3nt: TGTGCCAGCCCCATTTCTGGGTACGAGCAGTACTTC

d_gene: TRBD1
abundance: few
j_gene: TRBJ2-3
v_gene: TRBV30
CDR3aa: CAWSGQGGTDTQYF
CDR3nt: TGTGCCTGGTCCGGACAGGGAGGCACAGATACGCAGTATTTT

d_gene: -
abundance: -
j_gene: TRBJ2-3
v_gene: TRBV4-1
CDR3aa: CASSRTNRGTQYF
CDR3nt: TGCGCCAGCAGCCGGACAAATCGGGGTACGCAGTATTTT

d_gene: -
abundance: -
j_gene: TRBJ1-2
v_gene: TRBV30
CDR3aa: CAWSVWSYGYTF
CDR3nt: TGTGCCTGGAGTGTTTGGTCCTATGGCTACACCTTC

d_gene: -
abundance: -
j_gene: TRBJ1-1
v_gene: TRBV7-2
CDR3aa: CASSWGMTVNTEAFF
CDR3nt: TGTGCCAGCAGCTGGGGGATGACAGTGAACACTGAAGCTTTCTTT

d_gene: -
abundance: -
j_gene: TRBJ1-2
v_gene: TRBV7-9
CDR3aa: CASSVGAHPYGYTF
CDR3nt: TGTGCCAGCAGTGTAGGAGCCCACCCCTATGGCTACACCTTC

d_gene: TRBD1
abundance: few
j_gene: TRBJ2-1
v_gene: TRBV25-1
CDR3aa: CASSDLQGASNEQFF
CDR3nt: TGTGCCAGCAGCGATTTACAGGGGGCTTCGAATGAGCAGTTCTTC

d_gene: -
abundance: few
j_gene: TRBJ1-4
v_gene: TRBV7-2
CDR3aa: CASSLGVAHEKLFF
CDR3nt: TGTGCCAGCAGCTTGGGAGTAGCCCATGAAAAACTGTTTTTT

d_gene: TRBD1
abundance: -
j_gene: TRBJ1-4
v_gene: TRBV5-1
CDR3aa: CASSLGTEGEKLFF
CDR3nt: TGCGCCAGCAGCCTCGGGACAGAGGGCGAAAAACTGTTTTTT

d_gene: TRBD1
abundance: -
j_gene: TRBJ1-6
v_gene: TRBV28
CDR3aa: CASSLLGQDNSPLHF
CDR3nt: TGTGCCAGCAGTTTATTGGGACAGGATAATTCACCCCTCCACTTT

d_gene: -
abundance: -
j_gene: TRBJ2-7
v_gene: TRBV5-1
CDR3aa: CASSLDPTQGHYEQYF
CDR3nt: TGCGCCAGCAGCTTGGATCCTACTCAGGGTCACTACGAGCAGTACTTC

d_gene: TRBD1
abundance: -
j_gene: TRBJ1-2
v_gene: TRBV18
CDR3aa: CASSRGQGDYGYTF
CDR3nt: TGTGCCAGCTCCCGCGGACAGGGGGACTATGGCTACACCTTC

d_gene: -
abundance: few
j_gene: TRBJ1-6
v_gene: TRBV7-9
CDR3aa: CASSLSDSPLHF
CDR3nt: TGTGCCAGCAGCTTAAGTGATTCCCCCCTCCACTTT

d_gene: -
abundance: -
j_gene: TRBJ2-5
v_gene: TRBV5-5
CDR3aa: CASSPGQGSSGETQYF
CDR3nt: TGTGCCAGCAGCCCGGGCCAGGGCTCCTCGGGGGAGACCCAGTACTTC

d_gene: -
abundance: -
j_gene: TRBJ2-7
v_gene: TRBV14
CDR3aa: CASSQGVSPNYEQYF
CDR3nt: TGTGCCAGCAGCCAAGGGGTGAGCCCGAATTACGAGCAGTACTTC

d_gene: -
abundance: -
j_gene: TRBJ1-1
v_gene: TRBV7-9
CDR3aa: CASSLEEDTEAFF
CDR3nt: TGTGCCAGCAGCCTGGAAGAGGACACTGAAGCTTTCTTT

d_gene: -
abundance: -
j_gene: TRBJ1-2
v_gene: TRBV6-1
CDR3aa: CASSEAVGLGYGYTF
CDR3nt: TGTGCCAGCAGTGAAGCCGTTGGACTTGGCTATGGCTACACCTTC

d_gene: -
abundance: -
j_gene: TRBJ2-1
v_gene: TRBV7-9
CDR3aa: CATERDIYNEQFF
CDR3nt: TGTGCCACTGAGCGGGACATCTACAATGAGCAGTTCTTC

d_gene: -
abundance: few
j_gene: TRBJ1-2
v_gene: TRBV18
CDR3aa: CASSPVTPNYGYTF
CDR3nt: TGTGCCAGCTCGCCCGTCACACCGAACTATGGCTACACCTTC

d_gene: -
abundance: -
j_gene: TRBJ2-5
v_gene: TRBV6-1
CDR3aa: CASSEADSLTQYF
CDR3nt: TGTGCCAGCAGTGAAGCGGACAGCCTGACCCAGTACTTC

d_gene: -
abundance: -
j_gene: TRBJ2-1
v_gene: TRBV15
CDR3aa: CATSRYVPSHGAYNEQFF
CDR3nt: TGTGCCACCAGCAGGTATGTCCCGTCCCACGGGGCCTACAATGAGCAGTTCTTC

d_gene: -
abundance: -
j_gene: TRBJ2-2
v_gene: TRBV5-4
CDR3aa: CASAAFDRNTGELFF
CDR3nt: TGTGCCTCGGCTGCGTTCGACAGAAACACCGGGGAGCTGTTTTTT

d_gene: -
abundance: -
j_gene: TRBJ2-1
v_gene: TRBV4-1
CDR3aa: CASSQDFVNFEQFF
CDR3nt: TGCGCCAGCAGCCAAGATTTCGTAAATTTTGAGCAGTTCTTC

d_gene: TRBD1
abundance: few
j_gene: TRBJ1-2
v_gene: TRBV29-1
CDR3aa: CSVGGLVTGVDGYTF
CDR3nt: TGCAGCGTTGGGGGCCTGGTGACAGGGGTAGATGGCTACACCTTC